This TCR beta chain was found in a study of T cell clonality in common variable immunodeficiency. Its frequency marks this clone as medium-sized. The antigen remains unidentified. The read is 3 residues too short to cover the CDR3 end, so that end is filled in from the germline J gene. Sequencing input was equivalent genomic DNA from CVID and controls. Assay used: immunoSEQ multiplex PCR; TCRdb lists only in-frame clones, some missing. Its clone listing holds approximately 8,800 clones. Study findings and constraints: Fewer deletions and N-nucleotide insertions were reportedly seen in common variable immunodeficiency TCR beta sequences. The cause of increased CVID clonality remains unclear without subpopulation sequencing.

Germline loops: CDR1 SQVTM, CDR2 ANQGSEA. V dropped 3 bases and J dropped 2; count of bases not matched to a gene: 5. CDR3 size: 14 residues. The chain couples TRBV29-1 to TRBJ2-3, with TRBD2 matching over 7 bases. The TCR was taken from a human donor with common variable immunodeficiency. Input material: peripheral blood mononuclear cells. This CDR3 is CSVERLAVTDTQYF. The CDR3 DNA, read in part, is TGCAGCGTTGAGCGACTAGCTGTCACAGATACG.